The rows below give T cell receptor beta chains drawn from one sample of a study of T cell responses to AZD1222 COVID-19 vaccine. Sequencing used immunoSEQ multiplex PCR; TCRdb keeps in-frame clones, though not all of them. Counted here are 130,000 or so clones, 80% to 95% occurring once; the ten biggest clones make up around 0.96%. Sequences were derived from peripheral blood, sampled on day 0 of AZD1222 vaccination. These receptors all stem from an adult in good health. The CDR3 runs from the conserved cysteine through the conserved F or W. A D gene is named only where the DNA matches it firmly.

V gene: TRBV6-5; D gene: NA; J gene: TRBJ1-2; CDR3 DNA: TGTGCCAGCAGCCCACTGGGACACACCTATGGCTACACCTTC; CDR3 protein: CASSPLGHTYGYTF
V gene: TRBV27; D gene: NA; J gene: TRBJ2-7; CDR3 DNA: TGTGCCAGCAGTTTAGAAGGGGGAGGGGAGCAGTACTTC; CDR3 protein: CASSLEGGGEQYF
V gene: TRBV11-1; D gene: NA; J gene: TRBJ1-1; CDR3 DNA: TGTGCCAGCAGCCCCCGTCGCAGGGCGAACACTGAAGCTTTCTTT; CDR3 protein: CASSPRRRANTEAFF
V gene: TRBV5-1; D gene: TRBD1; J gene: TRBJ1-1; CDR3 DNA: TGCGCCAGCAGCTATTACAGGGGGGACACTGAAGCTTTCTTT; CDR3 protein: CASSYYRGDTEAFF
V gene: TRBV7-9; D gene: NA; J gene: TRBJ1-3; CDR3 DNA: TGTGCCAGCAGCTTAGGCAACTCTGGAAACACCATATATTTT; CDR3 protein: CASSLGNSGNTIYF
V gene: TRBV5-1; D gene: TRBD1; J gene: TRBJ2-2; CDR3 DNA: TGCGCCAGCAGCCTAACAGGGGACACCGGGGAGCTGTTTTTT; CDR3 protein: CASSLTGDTGELFF
V gene: TRBV12-3/TRBV12-4; D gene: NA; J gene: TRBJ1-2; CDR3 DNA: TGTGCCAGCAGTCCAGACAGGCTCTATGGCTACACCTTC; CDR3 protein: CASSPDRLYGYTF
V gene: TRBV6-5; D gene: NA; J gene: TRBJ1-2; CDR3 DNA: TGTGCCAGCAGCCCAACAGGGATGTATGGCTACACCTTC; CDR3 protein: CASSPTGMYGYTF
V gene: TRBV2; D gene: NA; J gene: TRBJ2-7; CDR3 DNA: TGTGCCAGCAGTGATACCTACGAGCAGTACTTC; CDR3 protein: CASSDTYEQYF
V gene: TRBV2; D gene: TRBD1; J gene: TRBJ1-1; CDR3 DNA: TGTGCCAGGAAGACAGGGGGCTATGAAGCTTTCTTT; CDR3 protein: CARKTGGYEAFF
V gene: TRBV27; D gene: NA; J gene: TRBJ2-2; CDR3 DNA: TGTGCCAGCCGGCAGGGGAGGAACACCGGGGAGCTGTTTTTT; CDR3 protein: CASRQGRNTGELFF
V gene: TRBV6-5; D gene: TRBD2; J gene: TRBJ2-7; CDR3 DNA: TGTGCCAGCAGGCGGACTAGCGGGAGGGCCGAGCAGTACTTC; CDR3 protein: CASRRTSGRAEQYF
V gene: TRBV30; D gene: TRBD2; J gene: TRBJ2-7; CDR3 DNA: TGTGCCTGGAGCTTAGCGGGAGGAGGGTACGAGCAGTACTTC; CDR3 protein: CAWSLAGGGYEQYF
V gene: TRBV6-5; D gene: TRBD2; J gene: TRBJ2-7; CDR3 DNA: TGTGCCAGCCAAACTAGCGGGAGCACCCACGAGCAGTACTTC; CDR3 protein: CASQTSGSTHEQYF
V gene: TRBV19; D gene: NA; J gene: TRBJ1-3; CDR3 DNA: TGTGCCAGTAGCGTACCCGACAGCTCCGGAAACACCATATATTTT; CDR3 protein: CASSVPDSSGNTIYF
V gene: TRBV7-9; D gene: NA; J gene: TRBJ1-2; CDR3 DNA: TGTGCCAGCAGCCGGGGAGAAGAAGGCTACACCTTC; CDR3 protein: CASSRGEEGYTF
V gene: TRBV2; D gene: NA; J gene: TRBJ2-1; CDR3 DNA: TGTGCCAGCAGTGCCCCTCGGGACCGGAATCCCTTGGACCCTTACAATGAGCAGTTCTTC; CDR3 protein: CASSAPRDRNPLDPYNEQFF
V gene: TRBV28; D gene: TRBD1; J gene: TRBJ1-6; CDR3 DNA: TGTGCCAGCAGTTCCCCTCTTATCGGGACAGGGAGTTCACCCCTCCACTTT; CDR3 protein: CASSSPLIGTGSSPLHF
V gene: TRBV28; D gene: TRBD1; J gene: TRBJ1-2; CDR3 DNA: TGTGCCAGCAGTCCGACAGGGACAGGAAACTATGGCTACACCTTC; CDR3 protein: CASSPTGTGNYGYTF
V gene: TRBV27; D gene: NA; J gene: TRBJ2-7; CDR3 DNA: TGTGCCAGCAGTTTGGGGGTCGGGGACTCCTACGAGCAGTACTTC; CDR3 protein: CASSLGVGDSYEQYF
V gene: TRBV11-1; D gene: NA; J gene: TRBJ2-1; CDR3 DNA: TGTGCCAGCAGCTTTATAGGCGGGGCAAATGAGCAGTTCTTC; CDR3 protein: CASSFIGGANEQFF
V gene: TRBV27; D gene: TRBD2; J gene: TRBJ2-2; CDR3 DNA: TGTGCCAGCCCCTTTACCCCGGGAGGCGATAACGGGGAGCTGTTTTTT; CDR3 protein: CASPFTPGGDNGELFF
V gene: TRBV6-5; D gene: NA; J gene: TRBJ2-5; CDR3 DNA: TGTGCCAGCAGTTACCCCTTGGACAGCCAAGAGACCCAGTACTTC; CDR3 protein: CASSYPLDSQETQYF
V gene: TRBV5-6; D gene: TRBD2; J gene: TRBJ2-3; CDR3 DNA: TGTGCCAGCAGCTCCTGGACTAGCGAGGATACGCAGTATTTT; CDR3 protein: CASSSWTSEDTQYF
V gene: TRBV9; D gene: NA; J gene: TRBJ2-7; CDR3 DNA: TGTGCCAGCAGCCTCACGGGGCACCCCTACGAGCAGTACTTC; CDR3 protein: CASSLTGHPYEQYF